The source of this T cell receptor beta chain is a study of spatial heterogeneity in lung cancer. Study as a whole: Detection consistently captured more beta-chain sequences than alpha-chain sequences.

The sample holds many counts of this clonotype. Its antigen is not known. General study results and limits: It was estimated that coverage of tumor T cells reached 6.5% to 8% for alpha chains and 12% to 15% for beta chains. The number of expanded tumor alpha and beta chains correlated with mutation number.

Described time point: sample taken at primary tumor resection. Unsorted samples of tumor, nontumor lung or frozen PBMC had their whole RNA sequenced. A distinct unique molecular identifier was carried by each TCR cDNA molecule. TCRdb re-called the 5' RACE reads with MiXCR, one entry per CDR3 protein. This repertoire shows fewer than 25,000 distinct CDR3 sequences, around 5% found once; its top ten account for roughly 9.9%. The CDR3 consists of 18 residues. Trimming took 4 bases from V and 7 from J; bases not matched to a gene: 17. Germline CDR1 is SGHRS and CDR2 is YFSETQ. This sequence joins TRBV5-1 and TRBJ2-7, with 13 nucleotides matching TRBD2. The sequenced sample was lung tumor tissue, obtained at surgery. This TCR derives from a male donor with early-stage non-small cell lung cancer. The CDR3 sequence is CASSRQGGTSGGAREQYF. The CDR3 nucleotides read TGCGCCAGCAGCCGACAGGGAGGTACTAGCGGGGGGGCCCGGGAGCAGTACTTC.